This TCR beta chain came from a study of blood T cell repertoires in COVID-19. Germline loops: CDR1 SGHNT, CDR2 YYREEE (reference sequence). This CDR3 contains 15 residues. V was cut by 4 bases and J by 0 bases, with 11 bases left in between. Only in-frame clones appear in the TCRdb table, and some are missing; sequencing was by immunoSEQ multiplex PCR. The table includes 70,000 to 100,000 clones, roughly 90% detected once. The rearrangement links TRBV5-4 to TRBJ1-3, with D perhaps matching TRBD1 (5 bases). The TCR was taken from a man aged 60 to 69 with acute or convalescent COVID-19. The sequencing sample was made of peripheral blood. For the CDR3, the DNA is TGTGCCAGCAGCCCCGACAGCGACTCTGGAAACACCATATATTTT. The encoded protein is CASSPDSDSGNTIYF.